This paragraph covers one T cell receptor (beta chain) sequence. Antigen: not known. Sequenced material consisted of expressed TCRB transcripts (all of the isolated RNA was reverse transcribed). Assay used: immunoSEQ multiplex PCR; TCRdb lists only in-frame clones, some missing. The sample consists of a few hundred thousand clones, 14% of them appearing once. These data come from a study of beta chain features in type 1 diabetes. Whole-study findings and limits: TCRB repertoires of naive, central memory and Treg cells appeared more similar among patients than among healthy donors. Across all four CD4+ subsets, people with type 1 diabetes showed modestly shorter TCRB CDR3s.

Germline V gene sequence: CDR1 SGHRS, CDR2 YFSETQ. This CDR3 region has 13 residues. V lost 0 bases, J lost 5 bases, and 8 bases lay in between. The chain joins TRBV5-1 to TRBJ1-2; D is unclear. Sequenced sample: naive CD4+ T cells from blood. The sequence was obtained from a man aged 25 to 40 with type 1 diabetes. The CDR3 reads CASSLELGYGYTF. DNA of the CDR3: TGCGCCAGCAGCTTGGAACTAGGGTATGGCTACACCTTC.